This TCR beta chain is from a study of T cells after somatic rescue of genetic block. Here immunoSEQ multiplex PCR was the method, and the copy in TCRdb shows in-frame clones only, minus some. This sample has roughly 12,000 clones, with 78% found just once. This clone showed up just a few times. The germline V gene has CDR1 SGHAT and CDR2 FQDESV (reference sequence). The CDR3 totals 15 residues. Trimming removed 5 bases from V and 9 bases from J, with 20 bases in between. This chain links TRBV11-1 with TRBJ2-4; D is tentatively TRBD1 or TRBD2 (5 bases each). The sequence derives from a boy younger than 18. Input material: peripheral blood mononuclear cells (PBMCs). This CDR3 reads CASSPAIGTGGIQYF. The CDR3 DNA reads TGTGCCAGCAGCCCCGCTATCGGGACGGGTGGCATTCAGTACTTC.